Included here is one T cell receptor beta chain sequence, with context. V dropped 4 bases and J dropped 0 bases, with 22 bases sitting between them. This CDR3 comprises 19 residues. The germline V gene has CDR1 MRHNA and CDR2 SNTAGT. The data derive from a study of blood T cell repertoires in COVID-19. Sequencing was performed with immunoSEQ multiplex PCR; in TCRdb, only in-frame clones are kept and a portion is missing. The table records roughly 240,000 clones, 75% to 90% of them present only once. The chain combines TRBV6-4 with TRBJ2-1, with D possibly TRBD2 on 6 matching bases. Sequencing input: peripheral blood. The TCR comes from a man in his fifties or sixties who had recovered from COVID-19. The CDR3 protein is CASSAVAGQGRSSYNEQFF. CDR3 bases: TGTGCCAGCAGTGCCGTGGCGGGGCAGGGCCGAAGCTCCTACAATGAGCAGTTCTTC.